The 27 T cell receptor beta chains listed next were all sequenced from one sample in a study of T-cell reconstitution after alpha-beta-depleted transplantation in children. Unique molecular identifiers were incorporated into the prepared TCRbeta library. Via MiXCR, TCRdb re-called the PCR reads, giving one row per CDR3 protein. This table holds around 370,000 distinct CDR3 sequences, around 15% found once. This specimen was PBMCs, mostly from graft donor cells, taken 360 days after TCRalphabeta/CD19-depleted stem cell transplant. Source of these receptors: a male patient between 2 and 10 years old who had a stem cell transplant for acute lymphoblastic leukemia, so the T cells may come from the graft donor.

The CDR3, as DNA: TGTGCCAGCAGCGTAGGCCCTAGAGGGGAGACCCAGTACTTC. It codes for CASSVGPRGETQYF. V gene TRBV9 combines with J gene TRBJ2-5, with D possibly matching TRBD2 (5 bases). Germline V gene lookup returns CDR1 SGDLS and CDR2 YYNGEE. The CDR3 is 14 amino acids. V dropped 0 bases and J dropped 5 bases, with 11 bases sitting between them. The variable domain in full, completed from reference TRBV9 and TRBJ2-5, reads DSGVTQTPKHLITATGQRVTLRCSPRSGDLSVYWYQQSLDQGLQFLIQYYNGEERAKGNILERFSAQQFPDLHSELNLSSLELGDSALYFCASSVGPRGETQYFGPGTRLLVL.

This clonotype was counted only a few times. The chain uses TRBV28 and TRBJ2-3; D might be TRBD1 (6 bases). V was clipped by 3 bases and J by 5 bases, with 15 bases between them. CDR3 length equals 15 residues. The germline V gene encodes CDR1 MDHEN and CDR2 SYDVKM. This chain's CDR3 is CASSLFSGAGDTQYF. CDR3 DNA sequence: TGTGCCAGCAGTTTGTTTTCAGGGGCGGGAGATACGCAGTATTTT.

In DNA, the CDR3 is TGTGCCAGCAGTTTAGGCGACTTCAACACCGGGGAGCTGTTTTTT. The encoded protein is CASSLGDFNTGELFF. V usage is TRBV28 and J usage is TRBJ2-2, with D unresolved. V was cut by 2 bases and J by 2 bases, with 9 bases left in between. The CDR3 is 15 residues long. CDR1 and CDR2 from the germline V gene are MDHEN and SYDVKM.

This clonotype came up a few times. The genes are TRBV29-1 and TRBJ2-7; TRBD2 is a possible D gene (6 bases). The CDR3 is 14 residues long. From germline, CDR1 is SQVTM and CDR2 ANQGSEA. V lost 5 bases, J lost 0 bases, and 14 bases lay in between. DNA of the CDR3: TGCAGCGTTCCGGGGGATTGGGACTCCTACGAGCAGTACTTC. This gives the protein CSVPGDWDSYEQYF.

This clonotype came up a few times. The genes are TRBV12-3 or TRBV12-4 and TRBJ2-3; D not certain. The CDR3 sequence is 15 residues long. Between the trimmed V and J ends, which lost 6 bases and 2 bases, there was a span of 15 bases. Here the CDR3 reads CASSTNPWLTDTQYF. CDR3 in DNA: TGTGCCAGCAGCACCAACCCTTGGCTCACAGATACGCAGTATTTT.

The chain carries TRBV20-1 and TRBJ2-1; 14 bases line up with TRBD2. CDR3 size: 16 residues. With V trimmed by 3 bases and J by 5 bases, 6 bases remained unmatched. Per the germline V gene, CDR1 is DFQATT and CDR2 is SNEGSKA (reference sequence). CDR3 in DNA: TGCAGTGCTAGGGCCGGACTAGCGGGAGGACACAATGAGCAGTTCTTC. Translating it yields CSARAGLAGGHNEQFF.

This clonotype was counted a few times. J is TRBJ1-2 and V is TRBV4-3; tentative D call: TRBD1 (5 bases). V dropped 7 bases and J dropped 7 bases, with 28 bases sitting between them. Germline V gives CDR1 LGHNA, CDR2 YSLEER. CDR3 length equals 17 residues. As DNA, the CDR3 is TGCGCCAGCACCTCTTGGGAAGGGGCACGCTCTTTGCGTGGCTACACCTTC. Translated, it gives CASTSWEGARSLRGYTF.

This sequence joins TRBV9 and TRBJ2-1; weak D call: TRBD2 (6 bases). CDR3 length: 17 amino acids. CDR1 and CDR2 from the germline V gene are SGDLS and YYNGEE. Trimming removed 3 bases at V and 0 bases at J, with 16 bases between. In DNA, the CDR3 is TGTGCCAGCAGCGACCCCACGACTAGGGGCTCCTACAATGAGCAGTTCTTC. Its protein is CASSDPTTRGSYNEQFF.

V gene TRBV10-3 combines with J gene TRBJ2-7; perhaps TRBD2 as D (6 bases). The CDR3 extends over 15 amino acids. V was cut by 2 bases and J by 2 bases, with 13 bases left in between. The germline CDR1 and CDR2 sequences are ENHRY and SYGVKD. The CDR3 reads CAISEEWEDPYEQYF. DNA for the CDR3: TGTGCCATCAGTGAGGAGTGGGAGGATCCCTACGAGCAGTACTTC.

This clonotype was observed many times. J is TRBJ2-1 and V is TRBV12-3 or TRBV12-4; 7 bases agree with TRBD1. The CDR3 contains 14 residues. V lost 4 bases and J lost 7; bases outside the gene matches: 7. CDR3 nucleotides: TGTGCCAGCAGTTCCTGGACAGGATATAATGAGCAGTTCTTC. Protein: CASSSWTGYNEQFF.

The chain combines TRBV28 with TRBJ1-1, with D tentatively TRBD1 (6 bases). This CDR3 has 15 amino acids. Germline lookup yields CDR1 MDHEN and CDR2 SYDVKM. V gave up 3 bases and J gave up 5 bases, with 16 bases separating them. DNA of the CDR3: TGTGCCAGCAGTTTGGGGGCACACTGGGGGACTGAAGCTTTCTTT. Translating gives CASSLGAHWGTEAFF.

This clonotype appeared a few times. J is TRBJ1-2 and V is TRBV4-1, with D unresolved. V was pared by 0 bases and J by 8 bases, with 10 bases between. The CDR3 contains 13 residues. Per germline, CDR1 MGHRA and CDR2 YSYEKL. The DNA for the CDR3 is TGCGCCAGCAGCCAAGAGGTGGTGGGGGGCTACACCTTC. This gives the protein CASSQEVVGGYTF.

In this sample, this clonotype turned up a few times. The chain uses TRBV6-1 and TRBJ2-7, with 7 bases that match TRBD1. The CDR3 totals 14 residues. V lost 5 bases to trimming and J lost 4 bases; unmatched junction nucleotides: 8. CDR1 MNHNS and CDR2 SASEGT come from the germline V gene. The CDR3 reads CASSRQGRAYEQYF. DNA for the CDR3: TGTGCCAGCAGTCGACAGGGTCGGGCTTACGAGCAGTACTTC.

The chain carries TRBV6-2 or TRBV6-3 and TRBJ1-5; TRBD1 might be the D (5 bases). This CDR3 is 14 amino acids long. Germline CDR1 is MNHEY and CDR2 is SVGEGT. The V end was cut by 8 bases, the J end by 2 bases, with 13 bases between. CDR3 residues: CASRDPPGNQPQHF. The DNA of the CDR3 is TGTGCCAGCCGGGACCCCCCTGGCAATCAGCCCCAGCATTTT.

The sample holds many counts of this clonotype. The chain couples TRBV9 to TRBJ2-5, with TRBD2 matching 7 bases. Germline V CDR1 and CDR2: SGDLS, YYNGEE. V was pared by 0 bases and J by 5 bases, with 16 bases of the junction left unmatched. The CDR3 covers 18 residues. Here the CDR3 reads CASSVDGAGVGTGETQYF. In DNA, the CDR3 is TGTGCCAGCAGCGTAGATGGGGCGGGAGTGGGAACGGGGGAGACCCAGTACTTC.

This clonotype showed up just a few times. This chain links TRBV4-2 with TRBJ1-5; D possibly corresponds to TRBD1 (6 bases). CDR3 length: 15 amino acids. The V end lost 0 bases, the J end lost 9 bases, and 15 bases lay between the germline ends. The germline V gene encodes CDR1 LGHNA and CDR2 YNFKEQ. The CDR3 DNA reads TGTGCCAGCAGCCAAGACCTTCTACAGGGACCGCCCCAGCATTTT. Translation gives CASSQDLLQGPPQHF.

This clonotype has more than one count but fewer than ten. The chain uses TRBV7-8 and TRBJ2-2; 8 bases agree with TRBD2. CDR1 SGHVS and CDR2 FQNEAQ come from the germline V gene. The ends lost 1 base at V and 1 base at J; junction bases unmatched: 5. The length of the CDR3 is 17 residues. The CDR3 reads CASSLVMGLENTGELFF. The CDR3 DNA sequence: TGTGCCAGCAGCTTAGTAATGGGACTAGAGAACACCGGGGAGCTGTTTTTT.

This clonotype was seen repeatedly, ten times or more. This sequence joins TRBV11-2 and TRBJ2-1; 10 nucleotides align to TRBD2. V trimming: 3 bases; J trimming: 9 bases; junction bases outside the gene matches: 8. Germline-derived CDR1 and CDR2 are SGHAT and FQNNGV. There are 15 residues in the CDR3. The CDR3 loop is CASSLRTSGMGEQFF. The DNA for the CDR3 is TGTGCCAGCAGCTTGCGTACTAGCGGGATGGGTGAGCAGTTCTTC.

The gene calls are TRBV29-1 and TRBJ2-5; 9 nucleotides align to TRBD1. The V gene's germline CDR1 is SQVTM and CDR2 ANQGSEA. The CDR3 spans 14 residues. V lost 3 bases to trimming and J lost 7 bases; unmatched junction nucleotides: 9. The CDR3 nucleotides are TGCAGCGTTGAGACCTGGACAGGGGAGGGGACCCAGTACTTC. Translation gives CSVETWTGEGTQYF. The variable domain in full, completed from reference TRBV29-1 and TRBJ2-5, reads SAVISQKPSRDICQRGTSLTIQCQVDSQVTMMFWYRQQPGQSLTLIATANQGSEATYESGFVIDKFPISRPNLTFSTLTVSNMSPEDSSIYLCSVETWTGEGTQYFGPGTRLLVL.

This clonotype came up a few times. This chain connects TRBV12-3 or TRBV12-4 to TRBJ2-1, with D perhaps TRBD1 (6 bases). Trimming pared 4 bases from V and 2 bases from J, leaving 18 bases between. This CDR3 has 17 residues. The CDR3 here is CASSSSGTRAPYNEQFF. CDR3 nucleotide sequence: TGTGCCAGCAGTTCCTCCGGGACACGCGCTCCCTACAATGAGCAGTTCTTC.

A few counts support this clonotype. The chain couples TRBV4-3 to TRBJ2-7, with TRBD2 matching 8 bases. From germline, CDR1 is LGHNA and CDR2 YSLEER. The CDR3 spans 16 residues. With 0 bases clipped from V and 2 bases from J, the junction kept 6 bases outside the gene matches. CDR3 in DNA: TGCGCCAGCAGCCAAGATGTGACTAGCGTAGCCTACGAGCAGTACTTC. Its protein product is CASSQDVTSVAYEQYF.

This clonotype was seen a few times. The chain combines TRBV29-1 with TRBJ2-3; 11 positions agree with TRBD2. There are 13 residues in the CDR3. The V gene end was trimmed by 6 bases and the J gene end by 3 bases; junction bases not matched to a gene: 2. Germline CDR1 reads SQVTM; CDR2 reads ANQGSEA. The CDR3 is CSVPSGRTDTQYF. The CDR3 bases are TGCAGCGTCCCTAGCGGGAGGACAGATACGCAGTATTTT.

The rearrangement uses TRBV5-1 and TRBJ1-3; 7 nucleotides match TRBD1. The CDR3 sequence is 15 residues long. V shed 4 bases, J shed 0 bases, and the junction held 4 bases outside the gene matches. CDR1 SGHRS and CDR2 YFSETQ come from the germline V gene. As DNA, the CDR3 is TGCGCCAGCAGCCCGGGACAGAGCTCTGGAAACACCATATATTTT. It encodes CASSPGQSSGNTIYF. Variable domain in full (rest from reference TRBV5-1 and TRBJ1-3): KAGVTQTPRYLIKTRGQQVTLSCSPISGHRSVSWYQQTPGQGLQFLFEYFSETQRNKGNFPGRFSGRQFSNSRSEMNVSTLELGDSALYLCASSPGQSSGNTIYFGEGSWLTVV.

This clonotype was detected a few times. The junction differs from germline at one of its ends, possibly a read error. The rearrangement uses TRBV7-9 and TRBJ1-2; weak D call: TRBD1 (5 bases). CDR3 size: 14 residues. Germline V gives CDR1 SEHNR, CDR2 FQNEAQ (reference sequence). The CDR3 DNA reads as TGTGCCAGCAGCTTTGACATCCAGACTCGAGGGGCTCACTTC. Its translation: CASSFDIQTRGAHF.

This clonotype occurred many times. The CDR3 here is CASSLESGTTGELFF. The CDR3 DNA follows: TGTGCCAGCAGTTTAGAGAGCGGAACCACCGGGGAGCTGTTTTTT. This chain links TRBV12-3 or TRBV12-4 with TRBJ2-2, with TRBD2 as a possible D gene (5 bases). The CDR3 sequence is 15 residues long. V gave up 1 base and J gave up 4 bases, with 10 bases separating them.

The chain carries TRBV11-2 and TRBJ2-2, with 8 bases that match TRBD2. The CDR3 sequence is 15 residues long. Looked up from germline, CDR1 is SGHAT and CDR2 is FQNNGV. V was clipped by 4 bases and J by 7 bases; unmatched bases: 8. The CDR3: CASSWAGLGSGELFF. In DNA, the CDR3 is TGTGCCAGCAGCTGGGCGGGACTAGGAAGCGGGGAGCTGTTTTTT.

This clonotype showed up just a few times. This chain links TRBV20-1 with TRBJ2-1; D is possibly TRBD1 or TRBD2 (5 bases each). V lost 3 bases, J lost 0 bases, and 18 bases lay in between. The CDR3 is 17 amino acids. Looked up from germline, CDR1 is DFQATT and CDR2 is SNEGSKA (reference sequence). Written as DNA, the CDR3 is TGCAGTGCTAGGTCCCCATGGGGGTCGAGCTCCTACAATGAGCAGTTCTTC. The encoded protein is CSARSPWGSSSYNEQFF.